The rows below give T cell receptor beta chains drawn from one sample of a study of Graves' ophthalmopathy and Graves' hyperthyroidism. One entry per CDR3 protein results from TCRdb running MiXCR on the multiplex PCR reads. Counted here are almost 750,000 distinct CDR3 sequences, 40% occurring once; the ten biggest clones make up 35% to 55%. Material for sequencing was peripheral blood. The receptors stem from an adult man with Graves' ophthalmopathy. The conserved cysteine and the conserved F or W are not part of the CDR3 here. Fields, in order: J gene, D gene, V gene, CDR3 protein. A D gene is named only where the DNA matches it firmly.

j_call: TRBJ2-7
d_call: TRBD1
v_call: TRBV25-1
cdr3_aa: ASSFGQGRPTKQY

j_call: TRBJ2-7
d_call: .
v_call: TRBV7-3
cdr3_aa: ASSATWAREQY

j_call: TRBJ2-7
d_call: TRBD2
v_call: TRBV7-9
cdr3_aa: ASSSATSGSSYEQY

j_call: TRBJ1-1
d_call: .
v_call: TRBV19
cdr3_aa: ASSGTLNTEAF

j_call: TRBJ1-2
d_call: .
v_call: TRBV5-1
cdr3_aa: ASSLDGVTNYGYT

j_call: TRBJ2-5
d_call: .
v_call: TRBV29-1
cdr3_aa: SVSQGGVVETQY

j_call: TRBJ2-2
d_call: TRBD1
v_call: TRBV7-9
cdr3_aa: ASSLKGARYELF

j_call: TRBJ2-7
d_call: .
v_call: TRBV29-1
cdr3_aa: SVRTEVYEQY

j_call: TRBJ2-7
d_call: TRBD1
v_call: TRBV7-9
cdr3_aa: ASSPRTGANFHEQY

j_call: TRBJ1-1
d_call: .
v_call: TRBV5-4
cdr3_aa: ASSAGGGLDTEAF

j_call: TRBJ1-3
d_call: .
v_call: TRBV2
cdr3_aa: ASSFRGVSGGLLY

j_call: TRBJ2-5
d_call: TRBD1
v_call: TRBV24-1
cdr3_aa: ATSDPDRGRKLQETQY

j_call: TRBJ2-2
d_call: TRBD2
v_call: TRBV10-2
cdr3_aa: ASSQVSLLGGAANTGELF

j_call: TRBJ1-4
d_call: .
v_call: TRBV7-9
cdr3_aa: ASSLTYRTEKLF

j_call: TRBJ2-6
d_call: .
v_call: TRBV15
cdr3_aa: ATSRNEGANVLT

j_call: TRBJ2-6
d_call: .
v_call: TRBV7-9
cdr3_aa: ASSLLLPARGLSGANVLT

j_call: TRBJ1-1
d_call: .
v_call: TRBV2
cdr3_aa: ASSPSQGFAEAF

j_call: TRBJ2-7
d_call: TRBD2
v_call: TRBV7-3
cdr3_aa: ASSHSGGYEQY

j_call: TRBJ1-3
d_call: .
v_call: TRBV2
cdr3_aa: ASSSGGVSGNTIY

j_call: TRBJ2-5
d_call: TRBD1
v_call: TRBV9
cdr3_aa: ASSVETGGLETQY

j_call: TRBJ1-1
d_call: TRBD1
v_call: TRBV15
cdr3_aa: AWSVTAGGVEAF

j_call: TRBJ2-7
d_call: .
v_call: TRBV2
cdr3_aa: ASSSGLNYEQY

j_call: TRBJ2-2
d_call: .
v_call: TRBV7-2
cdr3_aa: ASSLEVGTGELF

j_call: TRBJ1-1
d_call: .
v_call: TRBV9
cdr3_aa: ASSVEGGRYGEAF

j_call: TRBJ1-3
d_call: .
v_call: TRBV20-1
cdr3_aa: SRSRGNTIY

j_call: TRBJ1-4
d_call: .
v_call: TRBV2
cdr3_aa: ASTTGLANEKLF

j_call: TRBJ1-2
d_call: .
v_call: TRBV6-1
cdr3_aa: AGRTENHGYT